The 10 T cell receptor beta chains below all came from one sample that was sequenced in a study of cytomegalovirus exposure and HLA in healthy donors. PCR involved 60 Vbeta and 13 Jbeta primers. Sequenced by immunoSEQ multiplex PCR; TCRdb stores in-frame clones only, minus some. There are over 100,000 clones in the sample; about 70% occur only once, and roughly 9% lies in the top ten. Sequences were obtained from PBMCs. These receptors all stem from a man between 25 and 39 years old in good health and CMV-seropositive.

The chain recombines TRBV19 with TRBJ1-5; D is possibly TRBD1 (5 bases). Germline CDR1 and CDR2: LNHDA and SQIVND (reference sequence). V gave up 6 bases and J gave up 2 bases, with 17 bases separating them. There are 16 residues in the CDR3. The CDR3 sequence: CASREGYKQGNQPQHF. CDR3 coding DNA: TGTGCCAGTAGGGAGGGGTACAAACAGGGCAATCAGCCCCAGCATTTT.

The rearrangement joins TRBV19 to TRBJ2-1, with D tentatively TRBD2 (5 bases). There are 15 residues in the CDR3. CDR1 is LNHDA and CDR2 is SQIVND in the germline V gene (reference sequence). V lost 6 bases to trimming and J lost 0 bases, with 12 bases between them. The CDR3 nucleotides read TGTGCCAGTAGGGTGGACGGAGGCTCCTACAATGAGCAGTTCTTC. Protein sequence: CASRVDGGSYNEQFF.

The genes are TRBV21-1 and TRBJ2-7; TRBD1 is the table's D call and was not checked against the DNA. TRBV21-1 is reported as a pseudogene. The CDR3 length is 15 residues. The CDR3 DNA reads as TGTGCCAGCAGCAGGGGCAGGGCCAGCTCCTACGAGCAGTACGTC. Its translation: CASSRGRASSYEQYV.

The chain links TRBV2 to TRBJ2-5, with a weak D call TRBD2 (5 bases). The J call may be mistaken, given a closer DNA end match to TRBJ2-7. The germline CDR1 and CDR2 sequences are SNHLY and FYNNEI. This CDR3 has 14 residues. CDR3 protein: CASSEGAYSYEQYF. CDR3 DNA sequence: TGTGCCAGCAGTGAGGGAGCCTACTCCTACGAGCAGTACTTC.

The chain recombines TRBV27 with TRBJ2-5; TRBD2 is a possible D gene (6 bases). Looked up from germline, CDR1 is MNHEY and CDR2 is SMNVEV (reference sequence). The CDR3 loop spans 13 amino acids. V was cut by 2 bases and J by 5 bases, with 9 bases left in between. DNA for the CDR3: TGTGCCAGCAGTTTAGGAGGGATCGAGACCCAGTACTTC. Translating it yields CASSLGGIETQYF.

This clone has only one observation. The chain combines TRBV27 with TRBJ2-7, with D maybe TRBD2 (6 bases). The CDR3 has 20 amino acids. Germline lookup yields CDR1 MNHEY and CDR2 SMNVEV (reference sequence). The ends were cut back, 6 bases at V and 5 bases at J, with 35 bases in the middle. The CDR3 nucleotides are TGTGCCAGCAGCCGGTCTCCCGTCCGGACAATGGAGGGTACTCCCCACGAGCAGTACGTC. It specifies CASSRSPVRTMEGTPHEQYV.

The chain recombines TRBV28 with TRBJ2-3, with 14 nucleotides matching TRBD2. Germline loops: CDR1 MDHEN, CDR2 SYDVKM. This CDR3 has 17 residues. The trim removed 6 bases at V and 0 bases at J, leaving 5 bases unmatched. The CDR3: CASSSGTSGRSTDTQYF. The CDR3 DNA follows: TGTGCCAGCAGCTCCGGGACTAGCGGGAGAAGCACAGATACGCAGTATTTT.

The chain carries TRBV6-4 and TRBJ1-4; 8 bases line up with TRBD1. Trimming took 4 bases from V and 5 from J; bases not matched to a gene: 6. Germline V lookup: CDR1 MRHNA, CDR2 SNTAGT. The CDR3 loop spans 15 amino acids. CDR3 residues: CASSVSGGSNEKLFF. DNA of the CDR3: TGTGCCAGCAGTGTTTCAGGGGGCTCGAATGAAAAACTGTTTTTT.

The V call is TRBV6-5, the J call TRBJ2-7; 9 bases are a match to TRBD1. The CDR3 consists of 13 residues. CDR1 and CDR2 (germline): MNHEY, SVGAGI. J was trimmed by 6 bases and V by 4 bases; bases with no gene match: 4. The CDR3 DNA is TGTGCCAGCAGTTTCCCGGACAGGGGCGAGCAGTACGTC. Translating gives CASSFPDRGEQYV.

The V and J genes are TRBV11-2 and TRBJ2-1; D call uncertain. V was shortened by 4 bases and J by 5 bases, with 21 bases between the two germline ends. CDR1 SGHAT and CDR2 FQNNGV come from the germline V gene. This CDR3 is built from 17 residues. As DNA, the CDR3 is TGTGCCAGCAGCTCCCTAGGTTTGCGGTGGCTTAACAATGAGCAGTTCTTC. Translating gives CASSSLGLRWLNNEQFF.